These T cell receptor beta chains were read from a single sample in a study of cytomegalovirus exposure and HLA in healthy donors. Clones were read by immunoSEQ multiplex PCR, and TCRdb kept only the in-frame ones, dropping some. The sample includes fewer than 200,000 clones, approximately 12% of them seen just once. Sequenced input: PBMCs. These receptors were taken from a man aged 50 to 60 in good health and CMV-seropositive. The CDR3 runs from the conserved cysteine through the conserved F or W. D genes are given only for firm matches. For some rows the clone size is stated as once, few or many, or as a class when expanded; others skip it.

v_call: TRBV6-1; cdr3_length: 13; clone_size: -; d_call: -; j_call: TRBJ2-5; cdr3_aa: CASSGTSVETQYF; cdr3_nt: TGTGCCAGCAGCGGGACATCGGTTGAGACCCAGTACTTC
v_call: TRBV28; cdr3_length: 12; clone_size: few; d_call: -; j_call: TRBJ1-1; cdr3_aa: CATVDRNTEAFF; cdr3_nt: TGTGCCACCGTGGACAGGAACACTGAAGCTTTCTTT
v_call: TRBV2; cdr3_length: 14; clone_size: few; d_call: -; j_call: TRBJ1-5; cdr3_aa: CASSDWDTNQPQHF; cdr3_nt: TGTGCCAGCAGTGATTGGGACACTAATCAGCCCCAGCATTTT
v_call: TRBV6-6; cdr3_length: 14; clone_size: -; d_call: -; j_call: TRBJ1-5; cdr3_aa: CASSYPGGNQPQHF; cdr3_nt: TGTGCCAGCAGTTACCCCGGGGGCAATCAGCCCCAGCATTTT
v_call: TRBV9; cdr3_length: 15; clone_size: few; d_call: -; j_call: TRBJ1-1; cdr3_aa: CASSAYRADNTEAFF; cdr3_nt: TGTGCCAGCAGCGCGTACAGGGCAGATAACACTGAAGCTTTCTTT
v_call: TRBV11-3; cdr3_length: 13; clone_size: few; d_call: -; j_call: TRBJ2-5; cdr3_aa: CASSLAGLKTQYF; cdr3_nt: TGTGCCAGCAGCTTAGCTGGACTTAAGACCCAGTACTTC
v_call: TRBV18; cdr3_length: 12; clone_size: -; d_call: TRBD1; j_call: TRBJ1-1; cdr3_aa: CASSHDRVEAFF; cdr3_nt: TGTGCCAGCTCACACGACAGGGTTGAAGCTTTCTTT
v_call: TRBV7-6; cdr3_length: 15; clone_size: few; d_call: TRBD2; j_call: TRBJ2-5; cdr3_aa: CASSLGRGGGETQYF; cdr3_nt: TGTGCCAGCAGCTTAGGGCGGGGGGGCGGAGAGACCCAGTACTTC
v_call: TRBV6-5; cdr3_length: 15; clone_size: few; d_call: TRBD1; j_call: TRBJ2-5; cdr3_aa: CASRPTGGQWETQYF; cdr3_nt: TGTGCCAGCAGGCCGACAGGGGGGCAATGGGAGACCCAGTACTTC
v_call: TRBV7-2; cdr3_length: 19; clone_size: few; d_call: TRBD1; j_call: TRBJ1-5; cdr3_aa: CASSLGATGQGGGNAPQHF; cdr3_nt: TGTGCCAGCAGCTTAGGAGCCACCGGACAGGGGGGGGGAAATGCGCCCCAGCATTTT
v_call: TRBV15; cdr3_length: 13; clone_size: -; d_call: -; j_call: TRBJ1-1; cdr3_aa: CATSRQVNTEAFF; cdr3_nt: TGTGCCACCAGCAGGCAGGTGAACACTGAAGCTTTCTTT
v_call: TRBV4-3; cdr3_length: 16; clone_size: few; d_call: -; j_call: TRBJ2-5; cdr3_aa: CASSQDYRQHQETQYF; cdr3_nt: TGCGCCAGCAGCCAAGATTACAGGCAGCACCAAGAGACCCAGTACTTC